These 8 T cell receptor beta chains were sequenced from one sample in a study of PD-L1 blockade in urothelial cancer. Here immunoSEQ multiplex PCR was the method, and the copy in TCRdb shows in-frame clones only, minus some. The sample includes about 45,000 clones, around nine tenths of them seen just once. Described time point: pretreatment peripheral blood. Source: PBMCs, taken around atezolizumab (anti-PD-L1) treatment. These TCRs come from a donor aged 40 or over with urothelial cancer.

The J gene is TRBJ2-1, the V gene TRBV4-3; 7 bases agree with TRBD1. The CDR3 is 15 amino acids. The ends lost 0 bases at V and 4 bases at J; junction bases unmatched: 3. From germline, CDR1 is LGHNA and CDR2 YSLEER. Here the CDR3 reads CASSQDGTAYNEQFF. The CDR3 coding sequence is TGCGCCAGCAGCCAAGATGGGACAGCTTACAATGAGCAGTTCTTC.

The genes are TRBV9 and TRBJ2-7; TRBD1 is a possible D gene (5 bases). Germline V gene data show CDR1 as SGDLS and CDR2 as YYNGEE. The CDR3 is 14 residues long. Trimming left V 4 bases short and J 4 bases short, with 15 bases between. CDR3 residues: CASSLQGVGYEQYF. CDR3 DNA: TGTGCCAGCAGCCTCCAGGGTGTGGGGTACGAGCAGTACTTC.

A note on this clone: An end of the junction does not agree with germline; a read error may underlie this. V gene TRBV6-4 combines with J gene TRBJ1-5, with D unresolved. The CDR3 contains 16 residues. The germline V gene has CDR1 MRHNA and CDR2 SNTAGT. CDR3 in amino acids: CASSDPDRRSDQPQHF. The CDR3 nucleotides read TGTGCCAGCAGTGACCCAGACCGGCGTAGCGATCAGCCCCAGCATTTT.

The chain uses TRBV5-4 and TRBJ2-2, with D possibly matching TRBD2 (6 bases). V lost 0 bases to trimming and J lost 1 base, with 10 bases between them. The CDR3 consists of 16 residues. Germline V gene lookup returns CDR1 SGHNT and CDR2 YYREEE (reference sequence). CDR3 DNA: TGTGCCAGCAGCTTGGCGTTCGGGGGGAACACCGGGGAGCTGTTTTTT. Amino acids: CASSLAFGGNTGELFF. The variable domain in full, with the rest retrieved from reference TRBV5-4 and TRBJ2-2, is ETGVTQSPTHLIKTRGQQVTLRCSSQSGHNTVSWYQQALGQGPQFIFQYYREEENGRGNFPPRFSGLQFPNYSSELNVNALELDDSALYLCASSLAFGGNTGELFFGEGSRLTVL.

This clone showed up just a few times. The V and J genes are TRBV27 and TRBJ1-5; the match to TRBD1 covers 7 bases. The CDR3 is 18 amino acids. Trimming at V came to 7 bases and at J to 4 bases, leaving 19 bases not matched to a gene. The germline V gene encodes CDR1 MNHEY and CDR2 SMNVEV (reference sequence). The CDR3 region is CASKKWARDSEQNQPQHF. The CDR3 bases are TGTGCCAGCAAAAAATGGGCCCGGGACAGCGAGCAGAATCAGCCCCAGCATTTT.

The rearrangement joins TRBV19 to TRBJ1-1; D possibly corresponds to TRBD1 (6 bases). The CDR3 length is 18 residues. Trimming cost V 2 bases and J 0 bases, with 19 bases left between them. Germline V lookup: CDR1 LNHDA, CDR2 SQIVND (reference sequence). CDR3 amino acids: CASSIKGDDAGLNTEAFF. CDR3 nucleotides: TGTGCCAGTAGTATAAAGGGGGACGACGCTGGGCTGAACACTGAAGCTTTCTTT.

V usage is TRBV7-6 and J usage is TRBJ2-7; TRBD2 agrees at 7 bases. Germline loops: CDR1 SGHVS, CDR2 FNYEAQ. There are 15 residues in the CDR3. With 5 bases clipped from V and 4 bases from J, the junction kept 11 bases outside the gene matches. CDR3 bases: TGTGCCAGCAGCACCCGACTAGCAGCTGCATACGAGCAGTACTTC. Translated, it gives CASSTRLAAAYEQYF.

This clone was seen just once. The J gene is TRBJ2-7, the V gene TRBV10-3; 13 nucleotides align to TRBD2. The CDR3 is 13 residues long. Germline assignment: CDR1 ENHRY and CDR2 SYGVKD. The V and J ends lost 10 bases and 3 bases, in that order; junction bases with no gene match: 3. CDR3 in DNA: TGTGCCAGCAGACTAGCGGGAGGCTACGAGCAGTACTTC. It specifies CASRLAGGYEQYF.